This T cell receptor beta chain was observed in a study of cytomegalovirus exposure and HLA in healthy donors (dated by TCRdb to about 2017). At the level of the whole study: According to an earlier analysis of 550 to 750 of the donors, 200 million or so T cells yielded 90 million to 130 million unique TCR beta sequences and 276 Gb of sequence data. The study combined high-throughput TCR immunosequencing, statistical association of individual TCRs with disease status, and machine learning to predict cytomegalovirus infection status. Besides the first cohort of 666 subjects, a separate validation cohort made up of 90 to 150 different subjects was used. HLA typing included class I and class II loci at four-digit resolution. An earlier analysis of 500 to 650 of the donors applied high-throughput TCR beta sequencing to assess whether each TCR beta V gene segment acted as functional or pseudogenic. Donor age, sex, ethnicity and CMV serostatus were collected together with the repertoire data. Using immunosequencing, the study profiled T cell repertoires from fewer than 700 subjects and related those repertoires to cytomegalovirus serostatus. Roughly 320 gigabases of sequencing data and around 88 million unique TCR sequences made up an early release that covered some 640 HLA-typed donors. A later analysis re-examined previously published TCR beta repertoires from 500 to 700 donors and added high-resolution HLA genotyping to investigate patterns of TCR occurrence. The study aimed to test whether cataloging public T cell receptors could reveal signatures of past pathogen exposure. Roughly five DR-DQ haplotypes were treated as single units for association and clustering because of strong linkage in the cohort. The genetic ancestry cluster associated with self-reported Caucasian donors included 81% of the 398 genotyped donors. Rather than using new phenotypic data, the later analysis identified candidate immune exposures from TCR beta sequences and from how often those sequences occurred across donors. The number of typed donors differed by locus: roughly 620-640 for A, B, C, DRB1 and DQB1; approximately 520 for DQA1; 600 to 610 for DPA1; and some 430 for DPB1. Every discovery cohort repertoire had been produced on one sequencing platform. Among roughly 370 genotyped donors of the cohort, an average of approximately 240,000 unique TCR beta nucleotide sequences were sequenced per donor, roughly 20% of them non-productive. In a later genetic analysis, genome-wide SNP genotypes for about three fifths of the 666 donors were used, and that subset was treated as a discovery cohort. What the work shows at the level of the full study, not this receptor alone: In vitro tests confirmed that three of the cytomegalovirus-associated TCR beta chains recognize cytomegalovirus antigens. The 87-base-pair reads could not distinguish some IMGT-functional V segments, including TRBV6-2 and TRBV6-3, so those segments were excluded. Because some donors lacked HLA typing at each locus, the association tests relied only on the typed subset. At a false discovery rate of 0.05, a later analysis linked some 18,000 TCR beta sequences to specific HLA alleles. The earlier analysis of approximately 590 of the donors excluded some 15 rarely observed V segments, including chromosome 9 orphons, because counts were too low. Strong co-occurrence of HLA alleles, especially DR and DQ, made assigning TCR associations to individual alleles difficult. A group of highly shared sequence variants was considered likely to be a technical artifact of the sequencing pipeline. The authors suggested that the approach could potentially be extended to other disease states and immunological phenotypes. Sequencing depth was assumed to be roughly uniform across donors in the presence/absence analyses, though that assumption may not hold. The study listed around 160 TCR beta chains as associated with cytomegalovirus. For the cohort, immune exposure information was limited to CMV serostatus. A further reported finding was that TCR beta sequences accurately predicted the HLA-A and HLA-B alleles for most subjects in the first cohort. A later analysis found that TCR association rates varied across HLA loci, with DRB1 alleles showing the most associated TCRs and HLA-C alleles the fewest. Cytomegalovirus status was reported to be diagnosed by the classifier with high specificity and sensitivity in both the original and validation cohorts. A later genetic analysis reported fewer N-insertions in productive TCRs among donors in an Asian-associated ancestry cluster than the approximately 700-donor mean. Across donors, most TCR sequences were observed very rarely, whereas some public TCRs were present in many individuals. Linkage disequilibrium might explain the correlated functional status among segregating V segments, but an unknown experimental factor could not be excluded. Compared with equally common non-associated chains, HLA-associated TCR beta chains in a later analysis were more clonally expanded and had lower generation probabilities. V-gene and J-gene trimming of TCR beta chains was associated with a missense DCLRE1C variant in a later genetic analysis, and the association was replicated in an independent cohort. In this cohort, only TCR beta chains were sequenced, and detectable features were limited by the absence of alpha or paired-chain data. Broadly in line with IMGT annotations, most TCR beta V segments showed up in productive rearrangements about 87% or about 30% of the time in an earlier analysis of several hundred of the donors. Most CMV-associated TCR beta chains appeared to be HLA-restricted in a later analysis, and the HLA associations seemed to be driven largely by CMV exposure. In a later analysis, several top co-occurrence clusters were reported to appear linked to parvovirus B19, influenza, CMV and Epstein-Barr virus.

Spanning cysteine to phenylalanine, the CDR3 consists of 16 amino acids. The DNA shown is the 48-base CDR3, in frame from base 1. CDR1 and CDR2, looked up from the germline V gene, are SGHVS and FNYEAQ. After removal of 5 bases from V and 0 bases from J, the junction retains 7 bases not matched to a gene. The library was prepared using the immunoSEQ multiplex PCR assay. The multiplex PCR relied on a mix of 60 forward primers for TCR Vbeta segments and 13 reverse primers for TCR Jbeta segments. The CDR3 region of rearranged TCR beta genes was amplified from genomic DNA by a multiplex PCR assay. On the Illumina HiSeq System, the amplified TCR beta libraries were sequenced as 87-base-pair reads. In the paper's pipeline: In a later analysis, tens of millions of unique TCR beta chains were counted across the roughly 670 repertoires, and roughly 10 million of these chains were shared by at least two donors. Raw reads were error-corrected and collapsed into unique sequences with a nearest-neighbor algorithm that merged closely related sequences to remove PCR and sequencing errors. To assign V, D and J gene segments, CDR3 sequences were aligned to IMGT reference sequences. For a sequence to be retained, at least a six-nucleotide match to both a V gene segment and a J gene segment was required. A rearrangement was called productive if the CDR3 had no stop codons and remained in frame with V and J, and every other rearrangement was called non-productive. CDR3 was defined according to IMGT convention as the region running from the second conserved V-encoded cysteine to the conserved J-encoded phenylalanine. Sequences without an unambiguous match to a single V gene segment were excluded from the earlier analysis of almost 600 of the donors. An earlier analysis of 500 to 700 of the donors classified V segments as functional when productive rearrangements were above 56.7% and as segregating when the standard deviation between donors was above 5%. A statistical classification framework was developed to diagnose cytomegalovirus status using the catalog of TCR beta chain sequences. A later analysis assigned V and J genes by comparing TCR nucleotide sequences with IMGT/GENE-DB human TR gene sequences. A later analysis assigned CDR3 sequences and most-parsimonious VDJ recombination scenarios with the TCRdist pipeline. In a later analysis, each TCR beta chain was defined by its CDR3 amino acid sequence together with its V-gene family, and reads lacking a unique V-gene family were excluded. In a later analysis, 550 to 650 highly shared, low-generation-probability nucleotide sequences were removed to address suspected cross-contamination and a sequencing artifact. In a later analysis, a clonal expansion index was calculated for each public chain from normalized within-repertoire ranks of inferred template counts. Generation probabilities in a later analysis came from a VDJ recombination model fitted to out-of-frame rearrangements, and those results were checked against IGoR. A later analysis scored TCR-TCR, TCR-HLA and TCR-CMV co-occurrence with hypergeometric tests, applying a repertoire-size bias correction to TCR pairs. To estimate false discovery rates, a later analysis permuted the HLA or CMV assignments 20 times. In a later analysis, co-occurring TCRs were grouped using DBSCAN, and TCRdist sequence similarity was added for clustering within HLA-allele-positive subsets. Co-occurrence clustering excluded repertoires with fewer than 30,000 or more than 120,000 public chains, plus five with anomalous nucleotide sharing. Drawn from immuneACCESS, this table holds only the in-frame rearrangements with V and J called that TCRdb kept. Clones are partly lost; checked studies trace under half to an unresolved V gene and leave the rest unexplained. That table furnishes V, J and clone size, whereas the DNA furnished D and trimming. In this sample's table one finds about 140,000 clones. The top ten constitute 2.2% of the sample.

Concerning this clone: This receptor's antigen is unknown.

The cohort comprised around 690 healthy bone marrow donors. At the time of sampling, every cohort member was nominally healthy, though immune exposures that went unrecorded were likely present. The donor was CMV seronegative and was included in the group of several hundred seronegative cohort members. Every donor gave a peripheral blood sample, and the peripheral blood mononuclear cells from that sample were used for TCR beta sequencing. The Qiagen DNeasy Blood Extraction Kit was used to extract genomic DNA from the blood cell samples. Sequenced material: PBMCs. The receptor chain draws on TRBV7-6 and TRBJ1-1; a stretch of 9 junction bases matches TRBD1. The TCR comes from a woman aged 18-29 years in good health and CMV-seronegative. The bases are TGTGCCAGCAGCGCTAGACAGGGGGGAATGAACACTGAAGCTTTCTTT. The resulting protein is CASSARQGGMNTEAFF. Supplemented by the reference TRBV7-6 and TRBJ1-1 proteins around the CDR3, the complete variable domain is GAGVSQSPRYKVTKRGQDVALRCDPISGHVSLYWYRQALGQGPEFLTYFNYEAQQDKSGLPNDRFSAERPEGSISTLTIQRTEQRDSAMYRCASSARQGGMNTEAFFGQGTRLTVV.